The TCR beta chain described here comes from a study of blood T cell repertoires in COVID-19. J gave up 4 bases and V 6 bases, and 6 bases lay outside the gene matches. Per the germline V gene, CDR1 is GTSNPN and CDR2 is SVGIG (reference sequence). The length of the CDR3 is 13 residues. The authors' processing: Amplification from reference gene primers served as the basis for estimated nucleated cell counts. Clones were sequenced by immunoSEQ multiplex PCR, and TCRdb holds only the in-frame ones, with some missing. That table furnishes V, J and clone size, whereas the DNA furnished D and trimming. The table shows some 200,000 clones, with around 83% occurring only once.

The sample taken for sequencing was peripheral blood. The clonotype originates from a woman aged 70-85 years with COVID-19, enrolled during active disease. This rearrangement joins TRBV30 to TRBJ1-1; TRBD1 matches 9 bases. DNA for the CDR3: TGTGCCTGCCACAGGGGGCAGATCACTGAAGCTTTCTTT. Its translation is CACHRGQITEAFF.